This T cell receptor (beta chain) was recovered during a study of T cells in tuberculosis. Measured with immunoSEQ multiplex PCR; TCRdb has only the in-frame clones, and not every one. The table records about 43,000 clones, roughly 94% of them present only once. This sequence was found in a donor aged 10 to 29 with latent tuberculosis or without tuberculosis infection. Some clones in this sample may be carry-over from other donors' samples. Input material: PBMCs.

CDR3 sequence (DNA): TGTGCCAGCAGCCGGCGGGGGGAGGCTATAAACACTGAAGCTTTCTTT. Translated: CASSRRGEAINTEAFF. V gene TRBV9 combines with J gene TRBJ1-1; possible D gene TRBD1, 5 bases. The V end lost 4 bases, the J end lost 2 bases, and 18 bases lay between the germline ends. Germline V lookup: CDR1 SGDLS, CDR2 YYNGEE. The CDR3 extends over 16 amino acids.